Detailed here is one T cell receptor (beta chain). Its antigen is currently unknown. The PCR used 60 Vbeta and 13 Jbeta primers. Profiling relied on immunoSEQ multiplex PCR, and the TCRdb table lists in-frame clones only, not all of them. Of about 220,000 clones listed, roughly 75% are singletons. This CDR3 contains 15 residues. Trimming removed 4 bases from V and 0 bases from J, with 12 bases in between. Per the germline V gene, CDR1 is SGDLS and CDR2 is YYNGEE. The data were taken from a study of cytomegalovirus exposure and HLA in healthy donors. Study-level results: Within a later analysis, the majority of CMV-associated TCR beta chains appeared HLA-restricted. Indistinguishable V segments, including TRBV6-2 and TRBV6-3, were excluded. According to reports, the classifier identified cytomegalovirus status with high specificity and sensitivity.

Material for sequencing was PBMCs. The origin of this receptor is a woman in her thirties in good health and CMV-seronegative. V usage is TRBV9 and J usage is TRBJ2-3; perhaps TRBD1 as D (6 bases). CDR3 protein: CASSPGGQSTDTQYF. The CDR3 DNA follows: TGTGCCAGCAGCCCCGGTGGACAGAGCACAGATACGCAGTATTTT. Based on the CDR3 plus reference TRBV9 and TRBJ2-3, the full variable domain is DSGVTQTPKHLITATGQRVTLRCSPRSGDLSVYWYQQSLDQGLQFLIQYYNGEERAKGNILERFSAQQFPDLHSELNLSSLELGDSALYFCASSPGGQSTDTQYFGPGTRLTVL.